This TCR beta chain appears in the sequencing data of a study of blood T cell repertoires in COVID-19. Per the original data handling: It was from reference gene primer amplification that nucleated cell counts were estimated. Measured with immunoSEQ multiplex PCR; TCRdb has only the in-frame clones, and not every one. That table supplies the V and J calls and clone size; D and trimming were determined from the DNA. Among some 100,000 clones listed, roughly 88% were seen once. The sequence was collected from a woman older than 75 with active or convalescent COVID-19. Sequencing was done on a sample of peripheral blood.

CDR3 in amino acids: CASSQSLVQSYEQYF. In nucleotides, the CDR3 is TGTGCCAGCAGCCAGTCTTTGGTACAGTCCTACGAGCAGTACTTC. The chain employs TRBV5-6 and TRBJ2-7; D gene unclear. CDR3 length: 15 residues. V lost 4 bases, J lost 1 base, and 15 bases lay in between. CDR1 and CDR2 from the germline V gene are SGHDT and YYEEEE. The full variable domain, in which reference TRBV5-6 and TRBJ2-7 provide the parts outside the CDR3, is DAGVTQSPTHLIKTRGQQVTLRCSPKSGHDTVSWYQQALGQGPQFIFQYYEEEERQRGNFPDRFSGHQFPNYSSELNVNALLLGDSALYLCASSQSLVQSYEQYFGPGTRLTVT.